One and the same sample provided the 19 T cell receptor beta chains below, sequenced in a study of T-cell reconstitution after alpha-beta-depleted transplantation in children. Using unique molecular identifiers, the investigators prepared the TCRbeta library. TCRdb re-called the PCR reads through MiXCR, storing one row per CDR3 protein. The sample has 250,000 to 400,000 distinct CDR3 sequences; around 20% are singletons. The sequenced sample was PBMCs, mostly from graft donor cells, obtained 180 days after TCRalphabeta/CD19-depleted stem cell transplant. The receptors shown here come from a male patient under 18 who had a stem cell transplant for acute lymphoblastic leukemia, so the T cells may come from the graft donor.

The CDR3: CASSKGLAGETQYF. CDR3 bases: TGTGCCAGCAGCAAAGGCCTAGCGGGAGAGACCCAGTACTTC. This chain connects TRBV9 to TRBJ2-5; 8 bases align to TRBD2. This CDR3 is built from 14 residues. Germline loops: CDR1 SGDLS, CDR2 YYNGEE. Trimming took 4 bases from V and 4 from J; bases not matched to a gene: 6.

This sequence joins TRBV7-9 and TRBJ2-3; D not certain. TRBJ1-5 matches the DNA end more closely, so the J call is doubtful. This CDR3 contains 14 residues. The V gene's germline CDR1 is SEHNR and CDR2 FQNEAQ (reference sequence). CDR3 nucleotides: TGTGCCAGCAGCTTAACTACCGTTACAGATACGCAGCATTTT. Its protein product is CASSLTTVTDTQHF.

This clonotype was seen a few times. The rearrangement links TRBV7-8 to TRBJ2-7, with 12 bases matching TRBD2. The CDR3 loop spans 16 amino acids. The trim removed 6 bases at V and 0 bases at J, leaving 6 bases unmatched. CDR1 SGHVS and CDR2 FQNEAQ come from the germline V gene. CDR3 DNA: TGTGCCAGCAGTACGACTAGCGGGGGTCTCTCCTACGAGCAGTACTTC. This encodes CASSTTSGGLSYEQYF.

The chain links TRBV12-3 or TRBV12-4 to TRBJ2-5; 9 bases map to TRBD2. Losses at the gene ends were 2 bases for V and 3 bases for J; bases not matched to a gene: 4. The CDR3 runs 15 residues. The CDR3 DNA follows: TGTGCCAGCAGTTTAAGGAGCGGGGGGAAAGAGACCCAGTACTTC. It yields the protein CASSLRSGGKETQYF.

The chain recombines TRBV12-3 or TRBV12-4 with TRBJ2-2; TRBD2 matches at 13 bases. The CDR3 extends over 19 amino acids. Losses at the gene ends were 2 bases for V and 7 bases for J; bases not matched to a gene: 13. Here the CDR3 reads CASSLYGTSGKGRGGELFF. The CDR3 nucleotides read TGTGCCAGCAGTTTATATGGGACTAGCGGGAAAGGGAGAGGCGGGGAGCTGTTTTTT.

This clonotype was observed a single time. This chain links TRBV24-1 with TRBJ1-2, with 7 bases that match TRBD1. The CDR3 extends over 13 amino acids. Germline-derived CDR1 and CDR2 are KGHDR and SFDVKD. The V and J ends lost 3 bases and 8 bases, in that order; junction bases with no gene match: 5. CDR3 nucleotides: TGTGCCACCAGTGATACTGGGACAGAGGGCTACACCTTC. Its translation is CATSDTGTEGYTF.

This clonotype showed up just a few times. This chain links TRBV5-1 with TRBJ2-3; D not certain. CDR3 length: 15 residues. V lost 3 bases and J lost 2, with 13 bases in between. Per the germline V gene, CDR1 is SGHRS and CDR2 is YFSETQ. CDR3 sequence reads: CASSSKMGFTDTQYF. As DNA, the CDR3 is TGCGCCAGCAGCTCAAAAATGGGGTTCACAGATACGCAGTATTTT.

This clonotype was detected a few times. The rearrangement uses TRBV7-9 and TRBJ1-1; D remains unclear. CDR1 is SEHNR and CDR2 is FQNEAQ in the germline V gene (reference sequence). V was pared by 5 bases and J by 4 bases, with 8 bases between. The CDR3 is made up of 12 amino acids. The CDR3 is CASSPSFTEAFF. The DNA for the CDR3 is TGTGCCAGCAGCCCCTCCTTCACTGAAGCTTTCTTT.

In this sample, this clonotype turned up a few times. V and J are TRBV6-1 and TRBJ1-2, with 7 positions matching TRBD1. V was pared by 4 bases and J by 8 bases, with 10 bases of the junction left unmatched. CDR1 is MNHNS, CDR2 SASEGT, per germline. This CDR3 spans 14 amino acids. CDR3 loop: CASSGQGRAVGYTF. The CDR3 region has the DNA TGTGCCAGCAGTGGACAGGGAAGGGCTGTCGGCTACACCTTC.

This clonotype has a handful of counts. This chain links TRBV29-1 with TRBJ2-7; D remains ambiguous. Germline V gene sequence: CDR1 SQVTM, CDR2 ANQGSEA. This CDR3 region has 14 residues. Between the trimmed V and J ends, which lost 8 bases and 3 bases, there was a span of 20 bases. Written as DNA, the CDR3 is TGCAGCCCGGGCGGATGGGGTAGCCGCTACGAGCAGTACTTC. It specifies CSPGGWGSRYEQYF.

V is TRBV7-9 and J is TRBJ1-2, with D possibly matching TRBD1 (6 bases). Deletions cut 4 bases from V and 8 bases from J, with 17 bases between. Germline V gene sequence: CDR1 SEHNR, CDR2 FQNEAQ (reference sequence). The CDR3 length is 14 residues. In DNA form, the CDR3 reads TGTGCCAGCAGCTCCACCGGGACATCGAGCGGCTACACCTTC. This encodes CASSSTGTSSGYTF.

This clonotype was observed a few times. CDR3 coding DNA: TGCAGTGCCCCCGGTTTCCCCCTAGCGGGAGAAGACTACGAGCAGTACTTC. Amino acids: CSAPGFPLAGEDYEQYF. The chain combines TRBV20-1 with TRBJ2-7; TRBD2 aligns across 10 bases. The junction had 17 bases not matched to a gene; V was cut back by 6 bases and J by 3 bases. This CDR3 comprises 17 residues. CDR1 and CDR2 (germline): DFQATT, SNEGSKA (reference sequence).

This clonotype has only a few counts. This chain connects TRBV4-1 to TRBJ2-7; 10 bases match TRBD2. In germline, CDR1 is MGHRA, CDR2 YSYEKL. This CDR3 region has 16 residues. V gave up 0 bases and J gave up 7 bases; unmatched junction bases: 9. The CDR3 region has the DNA TGCGCCAGCAGCCAAGATAGAGCGGGAGGGCGAGGGGAGCAGTACTTC. It codes for CASSQDRAGGRGEQYF.

The chain carries TRBV13 and TRBJ2-7; unclear D gene. V dropped 2 bases and J dropped 0 bases, with 8 bases sitting between them. Looked up from germline, CDR1 is PRHDT and CDR2 is FYEKMQ (reference sequence). The CDR3 consists of 14 residues. The CDR3: CASSLRVGSYEQYF. Here the CDR3 DNA reads TGTGCCAGCAGCTTACGGGTGGGCTCCTACGAGCAGTACTTC.

V usage is TRBV30 and J usage is TRBJ2-1; D perhaps matches TRBD2 (6 bases). Germline values: CDR1 GTSNPN, CDR2 SVGIG (reference sequence). Trimming stripped 0 bases from V and 7 bases from J, with 19 bases between. The CDR3 loop spans 16 amino acids. CDR3 nucleotide sequence: TGTGCCTGGAGTGTATTAGCGGAGACCCATGTGAATGAGCAGTTCTTC. This translates into CAWSVLAETHVNEQFF.

This clonotype was seen a few times. This sequence joins TRBV4-2 and TRBJ2-1; D assignment may be TRBD1 or TRBD2 (6 bases each). V was clipped by 0 bases and J by 6 bases, with 21 bases between them. This CDR3 contains 18 residues. Germline CDR1 reads LGHNA; CDR2 reads YNFKEQ. CDR3 sequence reads: CASSQDRGWGARGNEQFF. The CDR3 bases are TGTGCCAGCAGCCAAGATCGGGGGTGGGGGGCCAGGGGCAATGAGCAGTTCTTC.

Only a few counts were recorded for this clonotype. The chain is built from TRBV5-1 and TRBJ1-4; 8 nucleotides agree with TRBD1. Germline trimming cut 4 bases from V and 0 bases from J; bases unmatched to any gene: 20. Looked up from germline, CDR1 is SGHRS and CDR2 is YFSETQ. The CDR3 is 21 amino acids. Written as DNA, the CDR3 is TGCGCCAGCAGCCCCTTGGCCGGGACAGGACCACGGAGCGCAACTAATGAAAAACTGTTTTTT. Translated, it gives CASSPLAGTGPRSATNEKLFF.

The rearrangement links TRBV29-1 to TRBJ1-4; D gene uncertain. Deletions cut 1 base from V and 5 bases from J, with 14 bases between. The germline CDR1 and CDR2 sequences are SQVTM and ANQGSEA. The CDR3 totals 15 residues. The DNA of the CDR3 is TGCAGCGTTGAAGGTCCTGAGCGGCCGAATGAAAAACTGTTTTTT. This sequence encodes CSVEGPERPNEKLFF.

This clonotype occurred many times. J is TRBJ2-5 and V is TRBV12-3 or TRBV12-4, with 12 bases lining up with TRBD2. V shed 3 bases, J shed 5 bases, and the junction held 7 bases outside the gene matches. The CDR3 loop spans 16 amino acids. The CDR3 here is CASSFPSGRALETQYF. The DNA for the CDR3 is TGTGCCAGCAGTTTCCCTAGCGGGAGGGCCTTGGAGACCCAGTACTTC.